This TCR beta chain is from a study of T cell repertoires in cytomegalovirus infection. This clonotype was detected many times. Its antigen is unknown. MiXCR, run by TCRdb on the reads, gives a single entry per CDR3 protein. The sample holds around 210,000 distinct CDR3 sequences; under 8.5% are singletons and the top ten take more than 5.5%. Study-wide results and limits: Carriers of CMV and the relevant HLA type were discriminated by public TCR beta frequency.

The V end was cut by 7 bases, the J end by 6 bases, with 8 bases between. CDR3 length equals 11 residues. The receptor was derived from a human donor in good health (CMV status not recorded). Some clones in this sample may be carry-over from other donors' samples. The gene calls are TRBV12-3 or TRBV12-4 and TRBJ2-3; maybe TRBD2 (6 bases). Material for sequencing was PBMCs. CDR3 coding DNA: TGTGCCAGCACCGGAGGGGATACGCAGTATTTT. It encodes CASTGGDTQYF.